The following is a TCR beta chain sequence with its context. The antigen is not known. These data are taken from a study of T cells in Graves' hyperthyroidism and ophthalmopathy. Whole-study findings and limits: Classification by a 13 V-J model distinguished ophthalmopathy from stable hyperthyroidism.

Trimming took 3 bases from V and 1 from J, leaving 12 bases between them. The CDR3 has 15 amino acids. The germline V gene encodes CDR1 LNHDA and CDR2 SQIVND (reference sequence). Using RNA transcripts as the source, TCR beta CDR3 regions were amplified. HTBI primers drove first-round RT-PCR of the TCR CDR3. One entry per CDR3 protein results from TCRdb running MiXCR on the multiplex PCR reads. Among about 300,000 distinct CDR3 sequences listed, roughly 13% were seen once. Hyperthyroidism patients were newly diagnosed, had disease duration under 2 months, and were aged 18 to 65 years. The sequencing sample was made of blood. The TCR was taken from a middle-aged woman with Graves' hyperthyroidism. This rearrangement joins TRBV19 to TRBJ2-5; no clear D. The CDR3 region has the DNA TGTGCCAGTAGTATTGGGGATCGGCTCCAAGAGACCCAGTACTTC. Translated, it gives CASSIGDRLQETQYF. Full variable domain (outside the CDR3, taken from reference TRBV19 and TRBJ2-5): DGGITQSPKYLFRKEGQNVTLSCEQNLNHDAMYWYRQDPGQGLRLIYYSQIVNDFQKGDIAEGYSVSREKKESFPLTVTSAQKNPTAFYLCASSIGDRLQETQYFGPGTRLLVL.